The present T cell receptor (beta chain) was sequenced within a study of CXCR3-negative and CXCR3-positive naive CD8 T cells. Regarding the study as a whole: After cryopreservation, expression of CXCR3 was partially reduced, and most assays were run with fresh PBMCs. Similarly elevated diversity marked both naive subsets, with memory CD8+ cells showing far lower diversity. More hydrophobic TRB CDR3s were found in CXCR3-positive naive cells than in CXCR3-negative naive cells. Unlike memory cells, which differed, naive CXCR3-negative and CXCR3-positive cells had similar TRBV-TRBJ usage.

Regarding this clonotype: Its antigen is still unknown.

A CD45RO-CCR7+CD27+CD95- profile was what naive CD8+ T cells displayed. The CDR3 spans 13 residues. Germline CDR1 is SGHRS and CDR2 is YFSETQ. UMI labels and 5' RACE were used to prepare the TRB cDNA libraries. TCRdb re-called the 5' RACE reads; one entry per CDR3 protein, DNA not given. The table for this sample gives around 160,000 distinct CDR3 sequences. This rearrangement joins TRBV5-1 to TRBJ2-7; TCRdb designates TRBD1, a call that cannot be tested without DNA. Sample: naive CXCR3+ CD8+ T cells from blood. Documented subset: CD45RO-CCR7+CD27+CD95- naive CD8+ T cells expressing CXCR3 (TNR3+). The source is a human donor in good health. Some clones in this sample may be carry-over from other donors' samples. The CDR3 spells CASTRDRGREQYF.